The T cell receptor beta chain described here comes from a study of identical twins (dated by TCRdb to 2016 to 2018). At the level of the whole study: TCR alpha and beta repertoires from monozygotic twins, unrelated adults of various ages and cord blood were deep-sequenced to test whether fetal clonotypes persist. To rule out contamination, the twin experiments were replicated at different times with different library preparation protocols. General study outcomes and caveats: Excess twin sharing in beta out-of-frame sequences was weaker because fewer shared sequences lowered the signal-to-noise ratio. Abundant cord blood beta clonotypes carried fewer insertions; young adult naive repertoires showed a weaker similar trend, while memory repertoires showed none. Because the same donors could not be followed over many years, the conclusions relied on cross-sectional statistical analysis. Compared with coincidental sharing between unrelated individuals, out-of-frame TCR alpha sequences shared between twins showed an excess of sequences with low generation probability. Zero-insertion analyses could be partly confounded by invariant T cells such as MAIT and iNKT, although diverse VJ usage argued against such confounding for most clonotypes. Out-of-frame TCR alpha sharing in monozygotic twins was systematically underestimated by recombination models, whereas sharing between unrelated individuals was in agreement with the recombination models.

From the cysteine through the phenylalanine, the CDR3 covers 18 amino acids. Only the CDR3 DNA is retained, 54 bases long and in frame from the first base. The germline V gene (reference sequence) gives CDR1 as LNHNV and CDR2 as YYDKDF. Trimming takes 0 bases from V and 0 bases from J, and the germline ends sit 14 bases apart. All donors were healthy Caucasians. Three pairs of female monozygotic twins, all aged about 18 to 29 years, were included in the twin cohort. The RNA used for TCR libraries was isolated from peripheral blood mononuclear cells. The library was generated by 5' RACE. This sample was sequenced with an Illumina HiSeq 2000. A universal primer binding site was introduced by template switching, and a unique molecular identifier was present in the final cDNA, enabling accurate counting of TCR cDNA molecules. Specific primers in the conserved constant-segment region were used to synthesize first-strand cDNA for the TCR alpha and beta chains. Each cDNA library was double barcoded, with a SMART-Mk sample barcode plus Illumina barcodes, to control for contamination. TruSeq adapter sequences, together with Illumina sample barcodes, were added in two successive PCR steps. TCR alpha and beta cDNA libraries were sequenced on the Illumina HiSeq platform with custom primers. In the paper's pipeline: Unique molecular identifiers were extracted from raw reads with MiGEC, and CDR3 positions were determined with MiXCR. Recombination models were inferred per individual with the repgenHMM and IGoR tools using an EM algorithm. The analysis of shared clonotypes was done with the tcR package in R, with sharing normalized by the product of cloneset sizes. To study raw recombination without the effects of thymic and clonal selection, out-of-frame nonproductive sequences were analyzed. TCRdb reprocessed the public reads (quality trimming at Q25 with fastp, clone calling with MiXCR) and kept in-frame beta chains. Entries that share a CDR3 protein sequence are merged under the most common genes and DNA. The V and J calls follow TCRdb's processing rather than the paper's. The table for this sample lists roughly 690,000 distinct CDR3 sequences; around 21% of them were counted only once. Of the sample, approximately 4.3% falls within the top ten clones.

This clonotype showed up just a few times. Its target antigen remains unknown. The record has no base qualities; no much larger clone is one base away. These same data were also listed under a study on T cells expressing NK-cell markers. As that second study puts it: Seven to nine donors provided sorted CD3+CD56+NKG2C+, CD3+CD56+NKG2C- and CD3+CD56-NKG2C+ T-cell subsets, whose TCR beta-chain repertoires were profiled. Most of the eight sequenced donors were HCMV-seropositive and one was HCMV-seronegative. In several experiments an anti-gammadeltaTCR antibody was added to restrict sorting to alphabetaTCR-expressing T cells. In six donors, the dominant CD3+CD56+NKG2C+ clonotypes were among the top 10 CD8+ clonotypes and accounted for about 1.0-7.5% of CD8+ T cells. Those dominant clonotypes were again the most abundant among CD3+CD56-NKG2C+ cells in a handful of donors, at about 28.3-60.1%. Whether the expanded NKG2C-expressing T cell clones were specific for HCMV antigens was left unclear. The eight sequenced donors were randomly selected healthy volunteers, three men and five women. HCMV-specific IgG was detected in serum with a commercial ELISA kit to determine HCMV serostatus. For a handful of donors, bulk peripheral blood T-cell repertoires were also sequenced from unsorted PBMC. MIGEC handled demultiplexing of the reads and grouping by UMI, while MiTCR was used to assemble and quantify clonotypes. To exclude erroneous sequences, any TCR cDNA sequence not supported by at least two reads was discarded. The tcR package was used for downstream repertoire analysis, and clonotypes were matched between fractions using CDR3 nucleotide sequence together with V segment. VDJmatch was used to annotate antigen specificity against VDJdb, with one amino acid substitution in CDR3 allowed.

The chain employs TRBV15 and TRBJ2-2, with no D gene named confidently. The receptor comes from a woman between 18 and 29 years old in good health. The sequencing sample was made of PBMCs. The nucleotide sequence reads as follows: TGTGCCACCAGCAGAGATTACCCGACCCTAACGAACACCGGGGAGCTGTTTTTT. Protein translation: CATSRDYPTLTNTGELFF.